The clone carrying this T cell receptor (beta chain) showed up just once. Its matching antigen is unknown. The data derive from a study of CD4 T cell repertoires in COVID-19. Overall study findings and caveats: Between about 6 and 28% of SARS-CoV-2 clonotypes also appeared in SARS-CoV and/or HKU1 spike cultures.

Repertoires were generated with immunoSEQ multiplex PCR, while TCRdb's copy carries only in-frame clones and drops some. Of 70,000 to 95,000 clones in the sample, under 90% were seen once. The CDR3 loop spans 15 amino acids. This material consisted of CD4+ T cells from peripheral blood, taken after recovery from COVID-19. This TCR was recovered from a human donor who had COVID-19. The V call is TRBV21-1, the J call TRBJ1-3. TRBV21-1 is shown as a pseudogene. CDR3: CASSNPCRTRNTIYF. DNA for the CDR3: TGTGCCAGCAGCAATCCCTGCAGGACCCGGAACACCATATATTTT.